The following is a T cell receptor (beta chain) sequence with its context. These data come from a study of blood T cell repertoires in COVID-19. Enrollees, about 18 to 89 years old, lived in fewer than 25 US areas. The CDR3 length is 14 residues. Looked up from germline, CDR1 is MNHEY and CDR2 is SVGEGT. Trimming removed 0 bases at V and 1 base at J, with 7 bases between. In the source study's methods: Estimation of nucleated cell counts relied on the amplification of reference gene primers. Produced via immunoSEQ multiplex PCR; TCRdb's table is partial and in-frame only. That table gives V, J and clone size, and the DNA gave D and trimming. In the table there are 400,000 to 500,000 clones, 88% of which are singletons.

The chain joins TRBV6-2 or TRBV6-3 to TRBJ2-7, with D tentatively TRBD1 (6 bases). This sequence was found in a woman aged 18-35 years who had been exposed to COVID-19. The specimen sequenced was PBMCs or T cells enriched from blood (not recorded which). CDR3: CASSYSGQSYEQYF. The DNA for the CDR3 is TGTGCCAGCAGTTACTCAGGACAGTCCTACGAGCAGTACTTC.